These 29 T cell receptor beta chains were sequenced from one sample in a study of Ad26.COV2.S vaccination and SARS-CoV-2 variants. The protocol was immunoSEQ multiplex PCR, while the TCRdb copy is restricted to in-frame clones and leaves out a portion. The sample yields 120,000 to 150,000 clones, 86% seen once. The sequences come from peripheral blood, collected after recovery from COVID-19. Receptor source: a human donor who had recovered from COVID-19.

The V and J genes are TRBV10-2 and TRBJ2-3; D gene uncertain. This CDR3 contains 14 residues. CDR1 and CDR2 (germline): WSHSY, SAAADI. V was pared by 5 bases and J by 5 bases, with 14 bases between. CDR3 residues: CASSSNLAGDTQYF. The CDR3 nucleotides are TGCGCCAGCAGTTCAAACCTTGCTGGAGATACGCAGTATTTT.

This clone was observed at least ten times. This chain connects TRBV15 to TRBJ1-3; 8 bases match TRBD1. Germline values: CDR1 LNHNV, CDR2 YYDKDF (reference sequence). After removal of 1 base from V and 8 bases from J, the junction contained 4 bases not matched to a gene. The CDR3 spans 14 residues. This chain's CDR3 is CATSRGTGSDTIYF. The CDR3 nucleotides are TGTGCCACCAGCAGAGGGACAGGGAGTGACACCATATATTTT.

The chain joins TRBV7-9 to TRBJ2-5; D may be TRBD1 (7 bases). Germline CDR1 reads SEHNR; CDR2 reads FQNEAQ (reference sequence). V was shortened by 6 bases and J by 7 bases, with 24 bases between the two germline ends. The CDR3 is 16 residues long. The CDR3 bases are TGTGCCAGCAGTTCATTAGCGGCAGGGGGTTGGAGGACCCAGTACTTC. It yields the protein CASSSLAAGGWRTQYF.

V gene TRBV7-2 combines with J gene TRBJ2-7; 9 bases match TRBD1. Germline-derived CDR1 and CDR2 are SGHTA and FQGNSA. Trimming at V came to 7 bases and at J to 3 bases, leaving 7 bases not matched to a gene. This CDR3 region has 14 residues. Here the CDR3 DNA reads TGTGCCAGCACCGGACAGGGGAACAACTACGAGCAGTACTTC. It specifies CASTGQGNNYEQYF.

V usage is TRBV19 and J usage is TRBJ1-1, with D perhaps TRBD1 (5 bases). Trimming cost V 6 bases and J 0 bases, with 8 bases left between them. The CDR3 totals 13 residues. Germline lookup yields CDR1 LNHDA and CDR2 SQIVND (reference sequence). The CDR3 coding sequence is TGTGCCAGTAGGGAGGGGATGAACACTGAAGCTTTCTTT. Amino acid sequence: CASREGMNTEAFF.

The CDR3 region is CASTLSGGASYNEQFF. CDR3 DNA sequence: TGTGCCAGTACCCTTAGCGGGGGGGCCTCCTACAATGAGCAGTTCTTC. V and J are TRBV19 and TRBJ2-1, with 11 bases matching TRBD2. V lost 7 bases and J lost 0; bases outside the gene matches: 5. The length of the CDR3 is 16 residues. Looked up from germline, CDR1 is LNHDA and CDR2 is SQIVND (reference sequence).

The chain carries TRBV9 and TRBJ2-7; D call uncertain. V lost 0 bases and J lost 4, with 2 bases in between. This CDR3 has 11 amino acids. Germline-derived CDR1 and CDR2 are SGDLS and YYNGEE. The CDR3 loop is CASSVAYEQYF. CDR3 nucleotide sequence: TGTGCCAGCAGCGTAGCGTACGAGCAGTACTTC.

This clone was detected only a few times. Other DNA sequences in the same sample also yield this CDR3. V gene TRBV29-1 combines with J gene TRBJ1-5, with D possibly being TRBD1 (5 bases). Trimming cost V 6 bases and J 1 base, with 7 bases left between them. The germline gives CDR1 SQVTM, CDR2 ANQGSEA. This CDR3 region has 12 residues. The CDR3, as DNA: TGCAGCGTAGGGGACAGCAATCAGCCCCAGCATTTT. Its protein is CSVGDSNQPQHF. The full variable domain, rest sourced from reference TRBV29-1 and TRBJ1-5, is SAVISQKPSRDICQRGTSLTIQCQVDSQVTMMFWYRQQPGQSLTLIATANQGSEATYESGFVIDKFPISRPNLTFSTLTVSNMSPEDSSIYLCSVGDSNQPQHFGDGTRLSIL.

The chain is built from TRBV9 and TRBJ2-4; D is perhaps TRBD2 (5 bases). The CDR3 loop spans 14 amino acids. The V gene lost 2 bases and the J gene lost 6 bases, with 12 bases spanning the gap. The germline V gene encodes CDR1 SGDLS and CDR2 YYNGEE. The CDR3 is CASSVKLDGNIQYF. The CDR3 DNA is TGTGCCAGCAGCGTGAAACTAGACGGAAACATTCAGTACTTC.

The chain joins TRBV6-5 to TRBJ2-7; D is possibly TRBD1 (5 bases). CDR1 is MNHEY, CDR2 SVGAGI, per germline. Trimming stripped 5 bases from V and 3 bases from J, with 11 bases between. This CDR3 spans 13 amino acids. Written as DNA, the CDR3 is TGTGCCAGCAGTCAGGGATACGGCTACGAGCAGTACTTC. It encodes CASSQGYGYEQYF.

Concerning this clone: The junction departs from germline at one end; a sequencing error may be responsible. This chain uses TRBV28 with TRBJ2-2; 7 nucleotides align to TRBD1. CDR3 length equals 13 residues. CDR1 and CDR2 (germline): MDHEN, SYDVKM. The chain's CDR3 is CATGARNIGELFF. The CDR3 coding sequence is TGTGCTACAGGGGCGAGGAACATCGGGGAGCTGTTTTTT.

The gene calls are TRBV24-1 and TRBJ2-5, with 9 bases identical to TRBD1. V dropped 2 bases and J dropped 2; count of bases not matched to a gene: 2. This CDR3 has 15 amino acids. CDR1 and CDR2 (germline): KGHDR, SFDVKD. The DNA of the CDR3 is TGTGCCACCAGTGATTCAGGGACAGGGCAAGAGACCCAGTACTTC. The encoded protein is CATSDSGTGQETQYF.

The chain combines TRBV7-2 with TRBJ2-7; a weak D match, TRBD2 (5 bases). This CDR3 spans 14 amino acids. V dropped 5 bases and J dropped 5 bases, with 16 bases sitting between them. Germline CDR1 SGHTA, CDR2 FQGNSA. The CDR3 nucleotides are TGTGCCAGCAGCCTCCGGAGGAGCGAGGACGAGCAGTACTTC. Residues: CASSLRRSEDEQYF.

J is TRBJ2-7 and V is TRBV19; maybe TRBD2 (6 bases). CDR1 is LNHDA and CDR2 is SQIVND in the germline V gene (reference sequence). The CDR3 spans 15 residues. The V end lost 5 bases, the J end lost 2 bases, and 16 bases lay between the germline ends. CDR3 DNA: TGTGCCAGTAGTCAGGTCGGGGGTGGGGCCTACGAGCAGTACTTC. Its protein product is CASSQVGGGAYEQYF.

The chain combines TRBV24-1 with TRBJ1-4, with TRBD1 matching 7 bases. V was pared by 3 bases and J by 4 bases, with 7 bases of the junction left unmatched. The CDR3 sequence is 16 residues long. CDR1 and CDR2 (germline): KGHDR, SFDVKD. The CDR3 bases are TGTGCCACCAGTGATCCAAGACAGGGCAGTAATGAAAAACTGTTTTTT. Encoded protein: CATSDPRQGSNEKLFF.

A single count supports this clone. V usage is TRBV5-1 and J usage is TRBJ2-3; D possibly corresponds to TRBD2 (5 bases). Germline-derived CDR1 and CDR2 are SGHRS and YFSETQ. With 0 bases removed from V and 3 bases from J, the gap between germline ends came to 11 bases. The CDR3 length is 15 residues. The CDR3 DNA reads TGCGCCAGCAGCTTGGATCCGGGGAGAACAGATACGCAGTATTTT. As protein: CASSLDPGRTDTQYF.

The chain is built from TRBV25-1 and TRBJ2-1; TRBD1 is a possible D gene (6 bases). The CDR3 length is 13 residues. Germline V gene sequence: CDR1 MGHDK, CDR2 SYGVNS. V was cut by 1 base and J by 7 bases, with 8 bases left in between. In nucleotides, the CDR3 is TGTGCCAGCAGTGAATTAGGGGGAAATGAGCAGTTCTTC. Protein: CASSELGGNEQFF.

The V gene is TRBV7-2, the J gene TRBJ2-2, with 9 bases fitting TRBD1. Germline V gene sequence: CDR1 SGHTA, CDR2 FQGNSA. The CDR3 length is 16 residues. With 3 bases clipped from V and 4 bases from J, the junction kept 6 bases outside the gene matches. CDR3 DNA sequence: TGTGCCAGCAGCTTGGTACAGGGGGCTGTCACCGGGGAGCTGTTTTTT. Protein sequence: CASSLVQGAVTGELFF.

V usage is TRBV28 and J usage is TRBJ1-1; D is unresolved. Trimming pared 2 bases from V and 3 bases from J, leaving 7 bases between. The CDR3 consists of 13 residues. Germline V gene lookup returns CDR1 MDHEN and CDR2 SYDVKM. Written as DNA, the CDR3 is TGTGCCAGCAGTTTAGTAGGAGACACTGAAGCTTTCTTT. This gives the protein CASSLVGDTEAFF.

This chain joins TRBV5-1 and TRBJ1-6, with TRBD1 matching over 9 bases. The V gene end was trimmed by 4 bases and the J gene end by 12 bases; junction bases not matched to a gene: 8. The CDR3 is 14 residues long. Germline lookup yields CDR1 SGHRS and CDR2 YFSETQ. CDR3 DNA: TGCGCCAGCAGCAGAGGACAGGGGTGGGAACCCCTCCACTTT. Its translation is CASSRGQGWEPLHF.

The chain employs TRBV19 and TRBJ1-1; weak D call: TRBD1 (5 bases). From germline, CDR1 is LNHDA and CDR2 SQIVND (reference sequence). Trimming removed 6 bases from V and 2 bases from J, with 19 bases in between. This CDR3 is 16 amino acids long. CDR3 in DNA: TGTGCCAGTAGCCATGTCAGGGACGTTTTAAACACTGAAGCTTTCTTT. Encoded protein: CASSHVRDVLNTEAFF.

The rearrangement links TRBV30 to TRBJ2-7, with D tentatively TRBD2 (5 bases). The germline V gene has CDR1 GTSNPN and CDR2 SVGIG (reference sequence). The CDR3 length is 14 residues. Between the trimmed V and J ends, which lost 3 bases and 0 bases, there was a span of 12 bases. Here the CDR3 DNA reads TGTGCCTGGAGGGGCAGCGGAAGCTCCTACGAGCAGTACTTC. It codes for CAWRGSGSSYEQYF.

Turning to this clone: Other DNA sequences in the same sample also yield this CDR3. The rearrangement uses TRBV15 and TRBJ1-1; tentative D call: TRBD1 (5 bases). V was trimmed by 1 base and J by 3 bases, leaving 12 bases between them. CDR3 size: 15 residues. From germline, CDR1 is LNHNV and CDR2 YYDKDF (reference sequence). CDR3 loop: CATSRATGGDTEAFF. The CDR3 region has the DNA TGTGCCACCAGCAGAGCCACAGGAGGGGACACTGAAGCTTTCTTT. The full variable domain, with the rest looked up from reference TRBV15 and TRBJ1-1, is DAMVIQNPRYQVTQFGKPVTLSCSQTLNHNVMYWYQQKSSQAPKLLFHYYDKDFNNEADTPDNFQSRRPNTSFCFLDIRSPGLGDTAMYLCATSRATGGDTEAFFGQGTRLTVV.

The chain is built from TRBV5-1 and TRBJ1-5, with no clear D. Trimming shortened V by 4 bases and J by 4 bases, and 15 bases separated the two germline ends. The germline CDR1 and CDR2 sequences are SGHRS and YFSETQ. This CDR3 contains 15 residues. The chain's CDR3 is CASSPAGYENQPQHF. The CDR3, as DNA: TGCGCCAGCAGCCCTGCGGGGTACGAAAATCAGCCCCAGCATTTT.

This chain connects TRBV7-2 to TRBJ2-3; TRBD2 is a possible D gene (5 bases). Germline V gene data show CDR1 as SGHTA and CDR2 as FQGNSA. The CDR3 totals 15 residues. V was pared by 5 bases and J by 2 bases, with 14 bases between. CDR3 protein: CASSSLSGNTDTQYF. The CDR3 nucleotides are TGTGCCAGCAGCAGTTTATCGGGGAACACAGATACGCAGTATTTT.

J is TRBJ2-2 and V is TRBV12-3 or TRBV12-4; D perhaps matches TRBD2 (6 bases). The V end lost 3 bases, the J end lost 6 bases, and 8 bases lay between the germline ends. The CDR3 has 13 residues. CDR3 DNA sequence: TGTGCCAGCAGTTTGGGGGGACCCGGGGAGCTGTTTTTT. Translation: CASSLGGPGELFF.

The chain carries TRBV28 and TRBJ2-1; 7 bases are shared with TRBD1. V trimming: 8 bases; J trimming: 0 bases; junction bases outside the gene matches: 4. Germline assignment: CDR1 MDHEN and CDR2 SYDVKM. CDR3 length equals 14 residues. The CDR3 here is CASARQGSYNEQFF. The CDR3 coding sequence is TGTGCCAGCGCTCGACAGGGCTCCTACAATGAGCAGTTCTTC.

This CDR3 reads CASSQDWGQGGTGELFF. DNA of the CDR3: TGCGCCAGCAGCCAAGATTGGGGACAGGGGGGCACCGGGGAGCTGTTTTTT. The chain uses TRBV4-3 and TRBJ2-2, with 11 bases fitting TRBD1. V trimming: 0 bases; J trimming: 4 bases; junction bases outside the gene matches: 4. Germline V gene lookup returns CDR1 LGHNA and CDR2 YSLEER. CDR3 size: 17 residues.

This clone has a handful of counts. The chain has TRBV6-5 and TRBJ1-2; D perhaps matches TRBD1 (6 bases). Deletions cut 2 bases from V and 6 bases from J, with 16 bases between. The CDR3 contains 15 residues. Per germline, CDR1 MNHEY and CDR2 SVGAGI. The CDR3 sequence: CASSYGVFEGDGYTF. The CDR3 nucleotides read TGTGCCAGCAGTTACGGAGTCTTCGAGGGGGATGGCTACACCTTC.